Listed below are T cell receptor beta chains from one sample, sequenced in a study of cytomegalovirus exposure and HLA in healthy donors. Profiling relied on immunoSEQ multiplex PCR, and the TCRdb table lists in-frame clones only, not all of them. The sample lists roughly 120,000 clones, roughly 77% seen once, with roughly 4.5% in the top ten. The material sequenced was PBMCs. The receptor source for this set is a man aged 50-60 years in good health and CMV-seropositive. Both conserved end residues are part of each CDR3. A D gene is named only where the DNA matches it firmly. Expanded clones are given a class, and other clones once, few, many or no size at all.

>TRBJ1-3|TRBV6-5|.|.
CASSYGGQGSGNTIYF
TGTGCCAGCAGTTACGGTGGGCAGGGCTCTGGAAACACCATATATTTT
>TRBJ1-1|TRBV5-1|.|.
CASSLEGQGNTEAFF
TGCGCCAGCAGCTTGGAGGGGCAGGGGAACACTGAAGCTTTCTTT
>TRBJ2-1|TRBV2|.|.
CASRAGQSSYNEQFF
TGTGCCAGCAGAGCTGGACAGAGCTCCTACAATGAGCAGTTCTTC
>TRBJ2-7|TRBV29-1|TRBD1|.
CSVARTGDSDEQYF
TGCAGCGTTGCCCGGACAGGGGACTCGGACGAGCAGTACTTC
>TRBJ2-5|TRBV19|.|.
CASSLGVQETQYF
TGTGCCAGTAGTCTCGGGGTACAAGAGACCCAGTACTTC
>TRBJ1-1|TRBV10-2|TRBD1|.
CASSDRDRGPNTEAFF
TGCGCCAGCAGTGATCGGGACAGGGGGCCGAACACTGAAGCTTTCTTT
>TRBJ2-7|TRBV5-4|TRBD2|.
CASSSGLAGGWDEQYF
TGTGCCAGCAGCTCGGGACTAGCGGGGGGCTGGGACGAGCAGTACTTC
>TRBJ2-2|TRBV16|.|.
CASTLHGELFF
TGTGCCAGCACACTTCACGGGGAGCTGTTTTTT
>TRBJ2-5|TRBV27|.|.
CASSWQYGGGETQYF
TGTGCCAGCAGTTGGCAGTATGGGGGCGGAGAGACCCAGTACTTC
>TRBJ1-2|TRBV7-9|.|.
CASSGPGFAAYGYTF
TGTGCCAGCAGCGGCCCCGGGTTCGCGGCGTATGGCTACACCTTC
>TRBJ2-7|TRBV10-3|TRBD2|once
CATGGSSYEQYF
TGTGCCACCGGGGGGAGCTCCTACGAGCAGTACTTC
>TRBJ1-2|TRBV4-1|.|.
CASSQSMQGRNGYTF
TGCGCCAGCAGCCAATCGATGCAGGGTCGGAATGGCTACACCTTC
>TRBJ1-4|TRBV2|.|.
CASNAGINEKLFF
TGTGCCAGCAACGCAGGAATTAATGAAAAACTGTTTTTT
>TRBJ2-3|TRBV19|TRBD2|.
CASSATGTSGSRDTQYF
TGTGCCAGTAGTGCGACCGGGACTAGCGGGAGTCGGGATACGCAGTATTTT
>TRBJ1-2|TRBV25-1|TRBD1|.
CASSELGQAGGGYGYTF
TGTGCCAGCAGTGAATTGGGACAGGCAGGCGGGGGCTATGGCTACACCTTC
>TRBJ2-4|TRBV11-2|.|.
CASRAVAKNIQYF
TGTGCCAGCAGGGCCGTGGCCAAAAACATTCAGTACTTC
>TRBJ2-2|TRBV5-1|.|.
CASMGDSRNTGELFF
TGCGCCAGCATGGGGGACTCGCGAAACACCGGGGAGCTGTTTTTT
>TRBJ1-1|TRBV6-6|TRBD1|.
CASSKGGTGANTEAFF
TGTGCCAGCAGTAAGGGAGGGACAGGGGCCAACACTGAAGCTTTCTTT
>TRBJ2-5|TRBV12-5|TRBD1|.
CASQGQGYETQYF
TGTGCTAGCCAGGGACAGGGTTACGAGACCCAGTACTTC
>TRBJ2-7|TRBV5-6|.|few
CASQGSSYEQYF
TGTGCCAGCCAGGGGAGCTCCTACGAGCAGTACTTC
>TRBJ2-5|TRBV5-4|.|.
CASTLEGQETQYF
TGTGCCAGCACCTTGGAGGGGCAAGAGACCCAGTACTTC
>TRBJ1-4|TRBV7-2|.|.
CASSLGGEGEKLFF
TGTGCCAGCAGCTTAGGAGGGGAGGGTGAAAAACTGTTTTTT
>TRBJ2-5|TRBV5-1|.|.
CASSLSGVRVGTQYF
TGCGCCAGCAGCTTGTCGGGCGTCAGGGTCGGGACCCAGTACTTC
>TRBJ1-1|TRBV7-6|TRBD1|.
CASSEQTGLNTEAFF
TGTGCCAGCAGCGAACAGACAGGGCTCAACACTGAAGCTTTCTTT
>TRBJ2-4|TRBV7-2|.|.
CASSLGLQIRAKNIQYF
TGTGCCAGCAGCTTAGGACTGCAGATACGAGCCAAAAACATTCAGTACTTC
>TRBJ2-1|TRBV9|.|.
CASSVWLGFRDYNEQFF
TGTGCCAGCAGCGTATGGTTGGGGTTTCGGGACTACAATGAGCAGTTCTTC
>TRBJ1-1|TRBV19|.|.
CASHPPGGQNTEAFF
TGTGCCAGCCACCCACCGGGGGGGCAGAACACTGAAGCTTTCTTT
>TRBJ2-3|TRBV5-1|.|few
CASSLGPTAADTQYF
TGCGCCAGCAGCTTGGGACCCACGGCGGCAGATACGCAGTATTTT
>TRBJ2-3|TRBV6-6|TRBD1|.
CATGGNTDTQYF
TGTGCCACAGGGGGAAACACAGATACGCAGTATTTT
>TRBJ2-7|TRBV29-1|TRBD1|.
CSAGQGSYEQYF
TGCAGCGCCGGACAGGGCTCCTACGAGCAGTACTTC
>TRBJ2-7|TRBV6-5|.|few
CASGAYEQYF
TGTGCCAGCGGAGCCTACGAGCAGTACTTC
>TRBJ1-3|TRBV6-5|.|.
CASSYSYWGDGNTIYF
TGTGCCAGCAGTTACTCGTATTGGGGGGATGGAAACACCATATATTTT
>TRBJ1-1|TRBV29-1|TRBD1|.
CSVGETGYTEAFF
TGCAGCGTTGGGGAGACAGGGTACACTGAAGCTTTCTTT
>TRBJ2-7|TRBV30|.|.
CAWSEQLLHEQYF
TGTGCCTGGAGTGAACAGCTTCTGCACGAGCAGTACTTC
>TRBJ2-3|TRBV9|.|once
CASSATQGGVGAHTDTQYF
TGTGCCAGCAGCGCGACCCAGGGGGGTGTCGGGGCCCACACAGATACGCAGTATTTT
>TRBJ2-7|TRBV19|TRBD2|few
CASSMQVAGGDEQYF
TGTGCCAGTAGTATGCAGGTGGCGGGAGGGGACGAGCAGTACTTC
>TRBJ1-3|TRBV6-5|.|.
CASSYSRRGNTIYF
TGTGCCAGCAGTTACTCGAGGCGCGGAAACACCATATATTTT
>TRBJ1-1|TRBV29-1|.|few
CSACLQGTEAFF
TGCAGCGCGTGCCTCCAGGGGACTGAAGCTTTCTTT
>TRBJ2-3|TRBV19|.|few
CASSLGQGTDTQYF
TGTGCCAGTAGCCTGGGGCAGGGCACAGATACGCAGTATTTT
>TRBJ2-7|TRBV5-5|.|.
CASSLGPGEQYF
TGTGCCAGCAGCTTAGGTCCAGGGGAGCAGTACTTC
>TRBJ2-2|TRBV25-1|TRBD1|.
CASSDPGTANTGELFF
TGTGCCAGCAGTGACCCCGGGACAGCGAACACCGGGGAGCTGTTTTTT